A single sample gave rise to the 24 T cell receptor beta chains below, sequenced in a study of response to subunit inactivated influenza vaccine. TCRdb redid the calling of the RT-PCR reads with MiXCR, one entry per CDR3 protein. The data hold more than 700,000 distinct CDR3 sequences, with approximately 21% observed a single time. Sequencing used PBMCs from blood, obtained 4 to 6 days after vaccination. Every receptor here comes from a man aged 45 to 65 who received an inactivated influenza vaccine.

This clonotype has more than one count but fewer than ten. The V gene is TRBV27, the J gene TRBJ2-4; possibly TRBD2 for D (5 bases). This CDR3 spans 18 amino acids. Germline CDR1 is MNHEY and CDR2 is SMNVEV (reference sequence). Trimming removed 5 bases from V and 0 bases from J, with 20 bases in between. CDR3 region: CASSPRERGTLAKNIQYF. CDR3 DNA sequence: TGTGCCAGCAGTCCCCGGGAACGGGGAACTTTAGCCAAAAACATTCAGTACTTC.

This chain joins TRBV6-1 and TRBJ2-7; tentatively, D is TRBD1 or TRBD2 (6 bases each). The germline V gene encodes CDR1 MNHNS and CDR2 SASEGT. V lost 7 bases to trimming and J lost 4 bases, with 23 bases between them. The CDR3 length is 16 residues. The CDR3 protein is CASNPVWAKGGYEQYF. The CDR3 bases are TGTGCCAGCAACCCGGTTTGGGCCAAGGGGGGTTACGAGCAGTACTTC.

The CDR3 region is CSARRRLVPGYTF. CDR3 coding DNA: TGCAGTGCTAGACGACGGTTAGTACCTGGCTACACCTTC. This chain links TRBV20-1 with TRBJ1-2, with D hard to call. Between the trimmed V and J ends, which lost 2 bases and 7 bases, there was a span of 14 bases. Germline lookup yields CDR1 DFQATT and CDR2 SNEGSKA (reference sequence). The CDR3 length is 13 residues.

This chain uses TRBV5-1 with TRBJ2-4; D gene ambiguous. The CDR3 loop spans 15 amino acids. The germline V and J ends were trimmed by 4 bases and 7 bases, with 18 bases remaining between them. CDR1 is SGHRS, CDR2 YFSETQ, per germline. The CDR3 DNA sequence: TGCGCCAGCAGCAGGCGGCCTAGTTGGGATAACATTCAGTACTTC. Protein sequence: CASSRRPSWDNIQYF.

This clonotype has only a few counts. The V call is TRBV11-2, the J call TRBJ1-1, with 8 bases fitting TRBD1. The J segment lost 5 bases and the V segment lost 2 bases, leaving 4 bases of the junction unmatched. The CDR3 contains 14 residues. Germline CDR1 is SGHAT and CDR2 is FQNNGV. The CDR3 DNA sequence: TGTGCCAGCAGCTTACAGGGGGCGATTACTGAAGCTTTCTTT. As protein: CASSLQGAITEAFF. Supplemented by reference TRBV11-2 and TRBJ1-1, the full variable domain reads EAGVAQSPRYKIIEKRQSVAFWCNPISGHATLYWYQQILGQGPKLLIQFQNNGVVDDSQLPKDRFSAERLKGVDSTLKIQPAKLEDSAVYLCASSLQGAITEAFFGQGTRLTVV.

The chain carries TRBV15 and TRBJ2-5; maybe TRBD2 (5 bases). The V and J ends lost 0 bases and 0 bases respectively, with 5 bases between them. The CDR3 is made up of 14 amino acids. Germline CDR1 is LNHNV and CDR2 is YYDKDF (reference sequence). In DNA form, the CDR3 reads TGTGCCACCAGCAGAGAGAGGGACCAAGAGACCCAGTACTTC. Amino acids: CATSRERDQETQYF.

The V gene is TRBV6-2 or TRBV6-3, the J gene TRBJ2-3; D might be TRBD2 (5 bases). V lost 5 bases to trimming and J lost 8 bases, with 14 bases between them. Germline loops: CDR1 MNHEY, CDR2 SVGEGT. This CDR3 has 13 residues. In DNA form, the CDR3 reads TGTGCCAGCAGTCACGGGGTGGCTGGTACGCAGTATTTT. Translating it yields CASSHGVAGTQYF.

The V gene is TRBV29-1, the J gene TRBJ1-5; D is unresolved. Germline V gene lookup returns CDR1 SQVTM and CDR2 ANQGSEA. V was pared by 4 bases and J by 4 bases, with 11 bases between. The length of the CDR3 is 13 residues. The CDR3 loop reads CSVATDINQPQHF. The CDR3 DNA reads TGCAGCGTTGCCACTGATATTAATCAGCCCCAGCATTTT.

In its sample, this clonotype was seen many times. V usage is TRBV12-3 or TRBV12-4 and J usage is TRBJ2-7, with 10 bases matching TRBD1. This CDR3 has 15 residues. With 5 bases clipped from V and 2 bases from J, the junction kept 6 bases outside the gene matches. The CDR3: CASSLTGTGAYEQYF. The CDR3 coding sequence is TGTGCCAGCAGTCTGACCGGGACAGGGGCCTACGAGCAGTACTTC.

The chain recombines TRBV29-1 with TRBJ2-5; D gene uncertain. Germline CDR1 and CDR2: SQVTM and ANQGSEA. V was trimmed by 6 bases and J by 2 bases, leaving 16 bases between them. CDR3 length: 14 residues. DNA of the CDR3: TGCAGCGTCGCACCCCTGGTGAAACAAGAGACCCAGTACTTC. It is translated as CSVAPLVKQETQYF.

The rearrangement links TRBV20-1 to TRBJ2-3, with 7 bases identical to TRBD1. The V segment lost 1 base and the J segment 0 bases; nucleotides outside the gene matches: 7. Germline V gene lookup returns CDR1 DFQATT and CDR2 SNEGSKA (reference sequence). The CDR3 extends over 16 amino acids. The CDR3 loop is CSARVLDRASTDTQYF. CDR3 bases: TGCAGTGCTAGAGTCCTTGACAGGGCCAGCACAGATACGCAGTATTTT.

The V call is TRBV4-1, the J call TRBJ1-2, with a weak D call TRBD1 (5 bases). This CDR3 spans 13 amino acids. Germline CDR1 and CDR2: MGHRA and YSYEKL. Trimming removed 4 bases from V and 4 bases from J, with 10 bases in between. CDR3 nucleotides: TGCGCCAGCAGCCCTTGGGACGGCTATGGCTACACCTTC. Amino acids: CASSPWDGYGYTF.

The gene calls are TRBV7-9 and TRBJ1-2; a possible D gene is TRBD1 (5 bases). The V gene lost 0 bases and the J gene lost 7 bases, with 12 bases spanning the gap. Germline lookup yields CDR1 SEHNR and CDR2 FQNEAQ (reference sequence). The length of the CDR3 is 14 residues. CDR3 sequence reads: CASSLAHGGTGYTF. The CDR3 coding sequence is TGTGCCAGCAGCTTAGCGCACGGGGGAACTGGCTACACCTTC.

This clonotype was seen many times. V and J are TRBV7-6 and TRBJ2-7; maybe TRBD1 (7 bases). CDR1 is SGHVS and CDR2 is FNYEAQ in the germline V gene. This CDR3 contains 14 residues. Trimming shortened V by 5 bases and J by 3 bases, and 14 bases separated the two germline ends. The CDR3 here is CASSPRGDSYEQYF. For the CDR3, the DNA is TGTGCCAGCAGCCCGAGGGGGGACAGCTACGAGCAGTACTTC.

This clonotype was recorded many times. The chain is built from TRBV20-1 and TRBJ2-7; 9 nucleotides match TRBD2. The germline CDR1 and CDR2 sequences are DFQATT and SNEGSKA (reference sequence). The CDR3 runs 15 residues. The V and J ends lost 1 base and 3 bases, in that order; junction bases with no gene match: 7. CDR3 DNA: TGCAGTGCTAGAGCTATAGCGGGGGACCACTACGAGCAGTACTTC. Its protein is CSARAIAGDHYEQYF.

This chain joins TRBV4-3 and TRBJ2-1; D ambiguous. Trimming stripped 1 base from V and 8 bases from J, with 15 bases between. The germline V gene has CDR1 LGHNA and CDR2 YSLEER. The CDR3 covers 15 residues. CDR3 bases: TGCGCCAGCAGCCAAGCGGTGTCTGTCTTACATGAGCAGTTCTTC. Protein: CASSQAVSVLHEQFF.

The chain is built from TRBV6-1 and TRBJ2-7; no firm D call. Trimming took 5 bases from V and 2 from J, leaving 13 bases between them. The germline V gene encodes CDR1 MNHNS and CDR2 SASEGT. This CDR3 has 14 residues. DNA for the CDR3: TGTGCCAGCAGTCCCCGGGCGCGGACCTACGAGCAGTACTTC. It yields the protein CASSPRARTYEQYF.

The chain combines TRBV7-2 with TRBJ2-2, with TRBD2 identical over 11 bases. The CDR3 is 17 residues long. Germline CDR1 SGHTA, CDR2 FQGNSA. The J segment lost 0 bases and the V segment lost 5 bases, leaving 5 bases of the junction unmatched. CDR3 nucleotides: TGTGCCAGCAGCCGACTAGCGGGGAACGCGAACACCGGGGAGCTGTTTTTT. It is translated as CASSRLAGNANTGELFF.

This clonotype occurred a few times. The rearrangement links TRBV3-1 to TRBJ2-7; the match to TRBD2 covers 7 bases. V shed 4 bases, J shed 5 bases, and the junction held 8 bases outside the gene matches. Germline CDR1 is LGHDT and CDR2 is YNNKEL (reference sequence). CDR3 length: 14 residues. This CDR3 reads CASSRRAGVNEQYF. The DNA of the CDR3 is TGTGCCAGCAGCCGTCGGGCGGGAGTTAACGAGCAGTACTTC.

This clonotype occurred a few times. The chain uses TRBV5-6 and TRBJ1-4, with D maybe TRBD1 (6 bases). V lost 3 bases and J 7 bases, leaving 19 bases between the germline ends. Per the germline V gene, CDR1 is SGHDT and CDR2 is YYEEEE. This CDR3 comprises 16 residues. CDR3 bases: TGTGCCAGCAGCTCGAGCCGGCAGGGGTACGGTGAAAAACTGTTTTTT. This codes for CASSSSRQGYGEKLFF.

The chain couples TRBV6-2 or TRBV6-3 to TRBJ2-7, with D unresolved. V lost 6 bases, J lost 2 bases, and 23 bases lay in between. This CDR3 contains 17 residues. The germline V gene encodes CDR1 MNHEY and CDR2 SVGEGT. The CDR3 region has the DNA TGTGCCAGCAGATCCTCACCCAGAACTACCGTCCCCTACGAGCAGTACTTC. This translates into CASRSSPRTTVPYEQYF.

In its sample, this clonotype was seen a few times. The chain is built from TRBV20-1 and TRBJ1-3, with D uncertain. The CDR3 sequence is 21 residues long. Germline V gene lookup returns CDR1 DFQATT and CDR2 SNEGSKA (reference sequence). V gave up 1 base and J gave up 3 bases, with 31 bases separating them. The CDR3 DNA is TGCAGTGCTAGAGGCCCCGGGCGTATGGAGGGTCGAGGAGGCTTTGGAAACACCATATATTTT. Its protein product is CSARGPGRMEGRGGFGNTIYF.

The chain couples TRBV7-3 to TRBJ2-2; D may be TRBD1 (7 bases). The V end lost 5 bases, the J end lost 0 bases, and 13 bases lay between the germline ends. CDR1 SGHTA and CDR2 FQGTGA come from the germline V gene. CDR3 length: 16 amino acids. The DNA for the CDR3 is TGTGCCAGCAGCCCTGGAGGGACAGCGAACACCGGGGAGCTGTTTTTT. Amino acids: CASSPGGTANTGELFF.

The chain uses TRBV4-3 and TRBJ2-5; 7 bases are shared with TRBD2. The germline CDR1 and CDR2 sequences are LGHNA and YSLEER. J gave up 2 bases and V 1 base, and 10 bases lay outside the gene matches. The CDR3 length is 17 residues. CDR3 protein: CASSQGLGSGSQETQYF. For the CDR3, the DNA is TGCGCCAGCAGCCAAGGTTTGGGTAGCGGGTCACAAGAGACCCAGTACTTC.